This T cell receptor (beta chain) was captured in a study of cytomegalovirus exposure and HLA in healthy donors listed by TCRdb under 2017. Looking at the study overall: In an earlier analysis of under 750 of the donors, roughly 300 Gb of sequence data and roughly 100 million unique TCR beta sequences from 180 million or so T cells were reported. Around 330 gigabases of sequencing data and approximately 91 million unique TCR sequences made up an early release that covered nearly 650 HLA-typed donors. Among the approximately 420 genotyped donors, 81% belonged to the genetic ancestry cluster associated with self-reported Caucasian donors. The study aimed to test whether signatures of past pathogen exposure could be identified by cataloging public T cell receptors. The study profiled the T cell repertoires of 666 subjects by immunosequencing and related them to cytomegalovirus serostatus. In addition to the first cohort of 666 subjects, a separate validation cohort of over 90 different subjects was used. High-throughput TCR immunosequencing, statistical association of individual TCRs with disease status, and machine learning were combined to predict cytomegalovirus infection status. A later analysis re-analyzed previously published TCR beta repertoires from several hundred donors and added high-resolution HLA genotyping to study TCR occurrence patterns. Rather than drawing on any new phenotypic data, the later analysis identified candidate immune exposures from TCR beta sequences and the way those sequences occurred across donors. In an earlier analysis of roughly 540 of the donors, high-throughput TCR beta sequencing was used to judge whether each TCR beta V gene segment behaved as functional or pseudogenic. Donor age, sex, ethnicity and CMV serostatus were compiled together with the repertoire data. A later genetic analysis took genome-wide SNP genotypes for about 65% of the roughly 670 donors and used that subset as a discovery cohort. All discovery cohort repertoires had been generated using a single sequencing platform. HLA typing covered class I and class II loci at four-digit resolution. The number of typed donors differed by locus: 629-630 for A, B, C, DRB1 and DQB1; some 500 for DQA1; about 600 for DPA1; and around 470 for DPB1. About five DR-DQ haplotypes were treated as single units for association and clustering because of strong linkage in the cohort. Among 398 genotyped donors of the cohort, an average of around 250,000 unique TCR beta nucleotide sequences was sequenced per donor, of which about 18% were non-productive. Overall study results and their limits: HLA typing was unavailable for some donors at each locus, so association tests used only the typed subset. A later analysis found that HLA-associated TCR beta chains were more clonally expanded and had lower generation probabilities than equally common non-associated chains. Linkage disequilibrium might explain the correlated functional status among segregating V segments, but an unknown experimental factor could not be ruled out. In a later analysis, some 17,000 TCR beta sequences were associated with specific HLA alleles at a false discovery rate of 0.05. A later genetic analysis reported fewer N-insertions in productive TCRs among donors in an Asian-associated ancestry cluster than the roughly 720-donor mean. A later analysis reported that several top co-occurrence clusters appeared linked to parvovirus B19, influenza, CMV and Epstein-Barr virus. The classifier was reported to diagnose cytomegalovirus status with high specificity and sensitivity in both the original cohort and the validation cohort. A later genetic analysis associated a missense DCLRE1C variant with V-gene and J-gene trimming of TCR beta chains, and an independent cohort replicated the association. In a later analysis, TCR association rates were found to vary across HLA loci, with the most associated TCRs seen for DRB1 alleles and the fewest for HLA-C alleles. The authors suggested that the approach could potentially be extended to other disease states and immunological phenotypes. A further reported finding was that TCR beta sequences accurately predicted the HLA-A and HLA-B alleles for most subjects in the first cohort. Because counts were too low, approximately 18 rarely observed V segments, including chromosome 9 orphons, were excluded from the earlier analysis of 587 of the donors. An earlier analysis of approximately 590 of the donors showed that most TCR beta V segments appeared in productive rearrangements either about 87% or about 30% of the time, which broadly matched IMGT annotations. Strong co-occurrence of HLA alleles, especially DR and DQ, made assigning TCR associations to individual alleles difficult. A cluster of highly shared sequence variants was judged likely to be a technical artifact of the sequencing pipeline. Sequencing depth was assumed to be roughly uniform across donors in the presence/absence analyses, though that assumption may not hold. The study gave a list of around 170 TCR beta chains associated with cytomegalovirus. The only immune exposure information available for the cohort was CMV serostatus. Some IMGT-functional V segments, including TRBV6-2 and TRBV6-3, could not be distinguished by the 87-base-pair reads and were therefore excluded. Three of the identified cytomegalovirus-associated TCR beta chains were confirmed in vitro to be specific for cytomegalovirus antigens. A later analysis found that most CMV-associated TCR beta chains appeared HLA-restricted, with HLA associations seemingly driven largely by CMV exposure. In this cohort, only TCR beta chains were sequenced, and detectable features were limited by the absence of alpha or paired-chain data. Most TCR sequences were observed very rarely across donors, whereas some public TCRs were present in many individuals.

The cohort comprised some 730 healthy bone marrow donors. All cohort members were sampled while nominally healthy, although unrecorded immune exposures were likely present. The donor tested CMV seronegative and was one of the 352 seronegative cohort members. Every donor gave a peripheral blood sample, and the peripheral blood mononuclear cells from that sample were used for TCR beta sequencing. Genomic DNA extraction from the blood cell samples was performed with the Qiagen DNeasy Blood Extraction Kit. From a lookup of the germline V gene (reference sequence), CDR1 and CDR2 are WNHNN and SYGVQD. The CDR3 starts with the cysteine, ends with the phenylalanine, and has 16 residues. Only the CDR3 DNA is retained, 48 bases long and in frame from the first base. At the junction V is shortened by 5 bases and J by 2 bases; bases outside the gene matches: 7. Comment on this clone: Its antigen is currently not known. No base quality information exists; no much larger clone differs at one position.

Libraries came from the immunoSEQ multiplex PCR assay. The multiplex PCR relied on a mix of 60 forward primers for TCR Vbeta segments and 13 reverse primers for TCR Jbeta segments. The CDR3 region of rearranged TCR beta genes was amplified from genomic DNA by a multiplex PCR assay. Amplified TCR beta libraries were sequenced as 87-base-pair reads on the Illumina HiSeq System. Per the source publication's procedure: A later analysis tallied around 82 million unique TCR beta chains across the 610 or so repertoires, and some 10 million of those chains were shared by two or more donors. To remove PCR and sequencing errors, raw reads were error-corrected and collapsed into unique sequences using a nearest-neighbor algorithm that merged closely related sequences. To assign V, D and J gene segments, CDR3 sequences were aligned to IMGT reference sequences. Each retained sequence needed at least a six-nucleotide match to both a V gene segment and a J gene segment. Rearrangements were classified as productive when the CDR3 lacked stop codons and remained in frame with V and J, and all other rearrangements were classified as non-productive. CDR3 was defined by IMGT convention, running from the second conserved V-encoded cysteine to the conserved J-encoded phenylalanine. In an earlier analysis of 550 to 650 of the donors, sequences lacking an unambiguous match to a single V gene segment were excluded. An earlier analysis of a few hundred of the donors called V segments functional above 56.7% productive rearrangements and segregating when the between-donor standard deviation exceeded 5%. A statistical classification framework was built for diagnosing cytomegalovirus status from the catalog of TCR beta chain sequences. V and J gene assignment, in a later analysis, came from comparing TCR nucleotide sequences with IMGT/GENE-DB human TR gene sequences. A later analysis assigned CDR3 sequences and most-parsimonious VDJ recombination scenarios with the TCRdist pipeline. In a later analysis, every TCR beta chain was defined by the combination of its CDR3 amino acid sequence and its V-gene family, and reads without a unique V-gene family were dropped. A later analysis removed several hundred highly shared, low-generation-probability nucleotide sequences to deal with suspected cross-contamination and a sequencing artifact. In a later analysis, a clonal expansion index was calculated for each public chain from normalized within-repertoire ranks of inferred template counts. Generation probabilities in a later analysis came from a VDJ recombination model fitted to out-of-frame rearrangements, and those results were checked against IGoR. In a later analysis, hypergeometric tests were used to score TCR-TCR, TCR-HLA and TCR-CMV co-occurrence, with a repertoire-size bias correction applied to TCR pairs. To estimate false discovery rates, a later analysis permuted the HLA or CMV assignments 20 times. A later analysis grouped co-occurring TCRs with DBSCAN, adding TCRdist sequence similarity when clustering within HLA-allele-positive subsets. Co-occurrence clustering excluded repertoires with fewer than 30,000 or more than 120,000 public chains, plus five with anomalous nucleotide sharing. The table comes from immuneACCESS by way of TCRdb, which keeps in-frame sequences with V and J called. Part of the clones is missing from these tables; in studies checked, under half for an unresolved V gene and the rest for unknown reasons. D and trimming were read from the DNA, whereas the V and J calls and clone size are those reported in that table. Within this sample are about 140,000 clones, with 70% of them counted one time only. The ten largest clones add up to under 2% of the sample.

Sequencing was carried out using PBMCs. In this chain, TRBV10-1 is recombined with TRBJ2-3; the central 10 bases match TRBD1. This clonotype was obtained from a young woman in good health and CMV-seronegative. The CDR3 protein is CASSLGQGGYTDTQYF. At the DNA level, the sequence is TGCGCCAGCAGTCTCGGACAGGGGGGATACACAGATACGCAGTATTTT.